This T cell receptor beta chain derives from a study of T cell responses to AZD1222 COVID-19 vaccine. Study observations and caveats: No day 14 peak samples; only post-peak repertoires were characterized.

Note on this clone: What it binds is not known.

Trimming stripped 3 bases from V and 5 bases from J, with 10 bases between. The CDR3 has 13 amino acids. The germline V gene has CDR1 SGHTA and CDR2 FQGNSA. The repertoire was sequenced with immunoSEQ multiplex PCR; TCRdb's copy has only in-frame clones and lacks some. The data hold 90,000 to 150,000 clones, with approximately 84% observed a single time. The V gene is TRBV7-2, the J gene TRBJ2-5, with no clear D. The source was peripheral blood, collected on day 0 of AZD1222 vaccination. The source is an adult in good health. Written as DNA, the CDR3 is TGTGCCAGCAGCTTTGCCCATGGGGAGACCCAGTACTTC. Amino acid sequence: CASSFAHGETQYF.